This TCR beta chain derives from a study of OX40 agonist ivuxolimab in advanced cancers. General study results and limits: CD4+ and CD8+ T cells in blood underwent clonal expansion by week 6 at 0.1 to 3.0 mg/kg.

For this clone: No antigen is known for it.

Germline CDR1 SGHRS, CDR2 YFSETQ. This CDR3 has 15 residues. The V gene lost 3 bases and the J gene lost 4 bases, with 13 bases spanning the gap. Libraries were prepared by immunoSEQ multiplex PCR; TCRdb keeps only in-frame clonotypes and omits some of them. This table holds about 73,000 clones, around four fifths found once. Sample: CD4+ or CD8+ T cells sorted from blood, taken in a trial of the OX40 agonist ivuxolimab. The sequence derives from an adult with an advanced solid tumor such as melanoma, head and neck, liver or kidney cancer. This rearrangement joins TRBV5-1 to TRBJ2-2, with TRBD1 as a possible D gene (5 bases). Written as DNA, the CDR3 is TGCGCCAGCAGCTCGTCAGGGTTAAGCACCGGGGAGCTGTTTTTT. This encodes CASSSSGLSTGELFF.